The 21 T cell receptor beta chains presented below share a single source sample, sequenced in a study of glioma-infiltrating T cells after dendritic cell vaccination. Time point: after dendritic cell vaccination, including at tumor progression/relapse. TCRdb keeps only in-frame clones here, not all; method: immunoSEQ multiplex PCR. The table lists 80,000 to 100,000 clones, around 80% of them singletons, with approximately 5.4% in the top ten. The sequencing here drew on blood, taken after dendritic cell vaccination. These receptors were taken from a human donor with glioblastoma.

The gene calls are TRBV30 and TRBJ2-2, with 15 bases that match TRBD2. Germline trimming cut 2 bases from V and 12 bases from J; bases unmatched to any gene: 7. The CDR3 has 15 amino acids. Germline CDR1 and CDR2: GTSNPN and SVGIG (reference sequence). The CDR3 here is CAWSTWTSGGAKLFF. CDR3 DNA sequence: TGTGCCTGGAGTACTTGGACTAGCGGGGGGGCAAAGCTGTTTTTT.

J is TRBJ2-1 and V is TRBV15, with D possibly matching TRBD2 (6 bases). The germline CDR1 and CDR2 sequences are LNHNV and YYDKDF (reference sequence). Trimming removed 0 bases at V and 9 bases at J, with 24 bases between. This CDR3 comprises 18 residues. The CDR3 DNA reads as TGTGCCACCAGCAGAGATCCGGTGAGGAGGGATCGGGGCGCTGAGCAGTTCTTC. Translated: CATSRDPVRRDRGAEQFF.

The chain employs TRBV19 and TRBJ2-1, with 11 bases fitting TRBD2. The CDR3 runs to 15 residues. Losses at the gene ends were 4 bases for V and 11 bases for J; bases not matched to a gene: 10. Germline V gives CDR1 LNHDA, CDR2 SQIVND (reference sequence). CDR3 nucleotides: TGTGCCAGTAGTACGGGGGGGGGACTAGCGGTTCAGCAGTTCTTC. This translates into CASSTGGGLAVQQFF. The variable domain in full, completed from reference TRBV19 and TRBJ2-1, reads DGGITQSPKYLFRKEGQNVTLSCEQNLNHDAMYWYRQDPGQGLRLIYYSQIVNDFQKGDIAEGYSVSREKKESFPLTVTSAQKNPTAFYLCASSTGGGLAVQQFFGPGTRLTVL.

The V gene is TRBV19, the J gene TRBJ1-1; the match to TRBD1 covers 7 bases. Germline V gene lookup returns CDR1 LNHDA and CDR2 SQIVND (reference sequence). V lost 6 bases and J lost 3; bases outside the gene matches: 13. This CDR3 contains 16 residues. For the CDR3, the DNA is TGTGCCAGTAGCCCAACAATGGGCAGGGGGGACACTGAAGCTTTCTTT. Its protein product is CASSPTMGRGDTEAFF. The full variable domain, its missing parts supplied by reference TRBV19 and TRBJ1-1, is DGGITQSPKYLFRKEGQNVTLSCEQNLNHDAMYWYRQDPGQGLRLIYYSQIVNDFQKGDIAEGYSVSREKKESFPLTVTSAQKNPTAFYLCASSPTMGRGDTEAFFGQGTRLTVV.

This chain links TRBV5-4 with TRBJ2-3; 11 nucleotides align to TRBD2. V dropped 5 bases and J dropped 5; count of bases not matched to a gene: 10. From germline, CDR1 is SGHNT and CDR2 YYREEE (reference sequence). CDR3 length equals 16 residues. The CDR3 region is CASRSTSGRLRDTQYF. The CDR3, as DNA: TGTGCCAGCAGATCCACTAGCGGGAGATTAAGAGATACGCAGTATTTT.

The genes are TRBV5-6 and TRBJ2-2; D is unclear. Germline V gives CDR1 SGHDT, CDR2 YYEEEE. V gave up 0 bases and J gave up 0 bases, with 3 bases separating them. The CDR3 is 14 amino acids. CDR3 sequence reads: CASSLVSNTGELFF. CDR3 nucleotide sequence: TGTGCCAGCAGCTTGGTATCGAACACCGGGGAGCTGTTTTTT.

The genes are TRBV27 and TRBJ1-5, with 8 positions matching TRBD1. The CDR3 loop spans 15 amino acids. Trimming at V came to 5 bases and at J to 4 bases, leaving 7 bases not matched to a gene. Germline values: CDR1 MNHEY, CDR2 SMNVEV (reference sequence). The CDR3 spells CASSAIGTGNQPQHF. In nucleotides, the CDR3 is TGTGCCAGCAGTGCCATCGGGACAGGTAATCAGCCCCAGCATTTT.

The rearrangement links TRBV7-8 to TRBJ1-4, with D tentatively TRBD1 (6 bases). Germline V gene lookup returns CDR1 SGHVS and CDR2 FQNEAQ. V was shortened by 5 bases and J by 8 bases, with 15 bases between the two germline ends. The CDR3 is 14 residues long. CDR3 sequence (DNA): TGTGCCAGCAGCGCCACAGGGTCCAACGAAAAACTGTTTTTT. Its translation: CASSATGSNEKLFF. The whole variable domain, remainder taken from reference TRBV7-8 and TRBJ1-4, is GAGVSQSPRYKVAKRGQDVALRCDPISGHVSLFWYQQALGQGPEFLTYFQNEAQLDKSGLPSDRFFAERPEGSVSTLKIQRTQQEDSAVYLCASSATGSNEKLFFGSGTQLSVL.

This clone was picked up a small number of times. The chain is built from TRBV6-5 and TRBJ1-6; 8 bases agree with TRBD1. CDR3 length equals 16 residues. Germline V gene data show CDR1 as MNHEY and CDR2 as SVGAGI. J lost 7 bases, V lost 0 bases, and 5 bases had no gene match. The CDR3 sequence is CASSYSGGTGNSPLHF. The DNA for the CDR3 is TGTGCCAGCAGTTACTCTGGGGGGACAGGAAATTCACCCCTCCACTTT.

The V call is TRBV11-2, the J call TRBJ2-5; TRBD2 matches 15 bases. After removal of 2 bases from V and 5 bases from J, the junction contained 3 bases not matched to a gene. This CDR3 contains 16 residues. Per germline, CDR1 SGHAT and CDR2 FQNNGV. CDR3 bases: TGTGCCAGCAGCTTAAGGACTAGCGGGGGGGTGGAGACCCAGTACTTC. Protein sequence: CASSLRTSGGVETQYF. Variable domain in full (rest from reference TRBV11-2 and TRBJ2-5): EAGVAQSPRYKIIEKRQSVAFWCNPISGHATLYWYQQILGQGPKLLIQFQNNGVVDDSQLPKDRFSAERLKGVDSTLKIQPAKLEDSAVYLCASSLRTSGGVETQYFGPGTRLLVL.

This rearrangement joins TRBV7-2 to TRBJ1-6; 8 bases align to TRBD1. V shed 0 bases, J shed 7 bases, and the junction held 5 bases outside the gene matches. The CDR3 runs 16 residues. Germline CDR1 is SGHTA and CDR2 is FQGNSA. This CDR3 is CASSLAARTGNSPLHF. The CDR3, as DNA: TGTGCCAGCAGCTTAGCCGCCAGGACAGGGAATTCACCCCTCCACTTT. The full variable domain, with the rest looked up from reference TRBV7-2 and TRBJ1-6, is GAGVSQSPSNKVTEKGKDVELRCDPISGHTALYWYRQSLGQGLEFLIYFQGNSAPDKSGLPSDRFSAERTGGSVSTLTIQRTQQEDSAVYLCASSLAARTGNSPLHFGNGTRLTVT.

The gene calls are TRBV30 and TRBJ2-2, with 11 bases identical to TRBD1. The germline V gene has CDR1 GTSNPN and CDR2 SVGIG (reference sequence). Trimming took 6 bases from V and 6 from J; bases not matched to a gene: 6. The CDR3 contains 14 residues. The CDR3, as DNA: TGTGCCTGCCGCCCGGGACAGGGGGCCGGGGAGCTGTTTTTT. It codes for CACRPGQGAGELFF.

The J gene is TRBJ1-5, the V gene TRBV28; D perhaps matches TRBD1 (6 bases). V was cut by 3 bases and J by 1 base, with 10 bases left in between. The CDR3 spans 15 residues. Germline V lookup: CDR1 MDHEN, CDR2 SYDVKM. The CDR3 DNA is TGTGCCAGCAGTTTGGGGCAGGGGAGCAATCAGCCCCAGCATTTT. Translating it yields CASSLGQGSNQPQHF.

The chain joins TRBV5-6 to TRBJ1-5, with D possibly being TRBD1 (6 bases). This CDR3 spans 17 amino acids. V was pared by 4 bases and J by 0 bases, with 17 bases between. Looked up from germline, CDR1 is SGHDT and CDR2 is YYEEEE. The CDR3 DNA is TGTGCCAGCAGCCTAAGGACAGACTCATATAGCAATCAGCCCCAGCATTTT. Translating gives CASSLRTDSYSNQPQHF.

CDR3 sequence: CASSQDRSSGSGPDTQYF. CDR3 bases: TGTGCCAGCAGCCAAGATAGGTCTAGCGGGAGCGGTCCAGATACGCAGTATTTT. The chain uses TRBV4-2 and TRBJ2-3; 10 nucleotides line up with TRBD2. Germline lookup yields CDR1 LGHNA and CDR2 YNFKEQ. The CDR3 contains 18 residues. After removal of 0 bases from V and 4 bases from J, the junction contained 10 bases not matched to a gene.

The rearrangement uses TRBV5-1 and TRBJ2-1; the match to TRBD2 covers 7 bases. The germline V gene has CDR1 SGHRS and CDR2 YFSETQ. V was pared by 0 bases and J by 2 bases, with 5 bases of the junction left unmatched. The CDR3 is 16 amino acids. The CDR3 DNA sequence: TGCGCCAGCAGCTTGGCCTCTAGCGGAACCTACAATGAGCAGTTCTTC. This codes for CASSLASSGTYNEQFF.

V and J are TRBV2 and TRBJ1-4; possibly TRBD1 for D (6 bases). Trimming pared 5 bases from V and 0 bases from J, leaving 10 bases between. The CDR3 consists of 15 residues. The V gene's germline CDR1 is SNHLY and CDR2 FYNNEI. This CDR3 is CASSLQGTTNEKLFF. The CDR3 region has the DNA TGTGCCAGCAGTTTACAGGGAACAACTAATGAAAAACTGTTTTTT.

This clone appeared a few times. The chain couples TRBV19 to TRBJ1-5, with D perhaps TRBD1 (6 bases). The V end was cut by 1 base, the J end by 7 bases, with 14 bases between. This CDR3 contains 15 residues. CDR1 is LNHDA and CDR2 is SQIVND in the germline V gene (reference sequence). The CDR3 here is CASSIGQVINQPQHF. For the CDR3, the DNA is TGTGCCAGTAGTATAGGACAGGTAATTAACCAGCCCCAGCATTTT.

The rearrangement links TRBV30 to TRBJ2-7; possibly TRBD1 for D (6 bases). CDR3 length: 17 amino acids. Germline loops: CDR1 GTSNPN, CDR2 SVGIG (reference sequence). V was cut by 0 bases and J by 3 bases, with 21 bases left in between. CDR3 nucleotide sequence: TGTGCCTGGAGTGTGGGGTTTACAGGGAGCAGAAGCTACGAGCAGTACTTC. Translating it yields CAWSVGFTGSRSYEQYF.

This clone was detected only a few times. The rearrangement links TRBV5-1 to TRBJ2-1; TRBD2 is a possible D gene (6 bases). Germline CDR1 SGHRS, CDR2 YFSETQ. V was pared by 4 bases and J by 2 bases, with 16 bases between. The CDR3 loop spans 16 amino acids. The CDR3: CASSRGGIGPYNEQFF. The CDR3, as DNA: TGCGCCAGCAGCCGGGGCGGGATAGGGCCCTACAATGAGCAGTTCTTC.

The rearrangement joins TRBV11-1 to TRBJ2-3; 7 bases are shared with TRBD1. The germline CDR1 and CDR2 sequences are SGHAT and FQDESV (reference sequence). V shed 7 bases, J shed 2 bases, and the junction held 9 bases outside the gene matches. This CDR3 contains 15 residues. CDR3 protein: CASTPSDRSTDTQYF. In nucleotides, the CDR3 is TGTGCCAGCACCCCATCGGACAGGTCCACAGATACGCAGTATTTT.